One sample yielded the 19 T cell receptor beta chains listed below, sequenced in a study of T cell responses to AZD1222 COVID-19 vaccine. TCRdb keeps only in-frame clones here, not all; method: immunoSEQ multiplex PCR. The table shows about 130,000 clones, with 94% occurring only once. Specimen: peripheral blood, collected on day 0 of AZD1222 vaccination. Every receptor here comes from an adult in good health.

The chain couples TRBV2 to TRBJ1-5; TRBD1 matches 7 bases. This CDR3 is 14 amino acids long. Trimming took 6 bases from V and 1 from J; bases not matched to a gene: 3. Per the germline V gene, CDR1 is SNHLY and CDR2 is FYNNEI. CDR3 nucleotides: TGTGCCAGCAGCCTACAGGGGAGCAATCAGCCCCAGCATTTT. Encoded protein: CASSLQGSNQPQHF.

The V and J genes are TRBV29-1 and TRBJ1-1; D may be TRBD1 (5 bases). The V end was cut by 5 bases, the J end by 2 bases, with 9 bases between. From germline, CDR1 is SQVTM and CDR2 ANQGSEA. This CDR3 comprises 12 residues. The DNA for the CDR3 is TGCAGCGTTAGGGGCCTCAACACTGAAGCTTTCTTT. Its translation is CSVRGLNTEAFF. Together with reference TRBV29-1 and TRBJ1-1, the CDR3 gives the full variable domain: SAVISQKPSRDICQRGTSLTIQCQVDSQVTMMFWYRQQPGQSLTLIATANQGSEATYESGFVIDKFPISRPNLTFSTLTVSNMSPEDSSIYLCSVRGLNTEAFFGQGTRLTVV.

The rearrangement joins TRBV5-1 to TRBJ2-2; D is undetermined. V was cut by 0 bases and J by 1 base, with 10 bases left in between. Germline V gene data show CDR1 as SGHRS and CDR2 as YFSETQ. This CDR3 region has 16 residues. As DNA, the CDR3 is TGCGCCAGCAGCTTGGTGTCAGGTCAGAACACCGGGGAGCTGTTTTTT. This translates into CASSLVSGQNTGELFF.

This chain links TRBV7-9 with TRBJ2-3, with TRBD2 as a possible D gene (5 bases). In germline, CDR1 is SEHNR, CDR2 FQNEAQ (reference sequence). V was pared by 5 bases and J by 9 bases, with 12 bases between. This CDR3 is built from 12 residues. DNA of the CDR3: TGTGCCAGCAGCACCGACGAGCGGACGCAGTATTTT. Protein: CASSTDERTQYF.

The V and J genes are TRBV28 and TRBJ1-2; 10 nucleotides match TRBD1. The CDR3 totals 16 residues. V shed 6 bases and J 4 bases; nucleotides not matched to a gene: 11. The germline V gene has CDR1 MDHEN and CDR2 SYDVKM. CDR3 sequence reads: CASSTYPGQGIYGYTF. The CDR3 DNA reads TGTGCCAGCAGCACCTACCCGGGACAGGGGATCTATGGCTACACCTTC.

This chain connects TRBV4-1 to TRBJ2-3; weak D call: TRBD2 (6 bases). Trimming shortened V by 0 bases and J by 5 bases, and 18 bases separated the two germline ends. CDR3 length: 17 residues. Germline CDR1 MGHRA, CDR2 YSYEKL. This CDR3 is CASSQEGIPGAEDTQYF. CDR3 DNA sequence: TGCGCCAGCAGCCAAGAGGGGATACCGGGAGCGGAAGATACGCAGTATTTT.

The chain carries TRBV4-2 and TRBJ2-3; TRBD2 agrees at 8 bases. CDR1 and CDR2 from the germline V gene are LGHNA and YNFKEQ. V lost 1 base and J lost 5; bases outside the gene matches: 8. The CDR3 contains 16 residues. CDR3 nucleotides: TGTGCCAGCAGCCAAGCCTCAGCGGGAGCGGTAGATACGCAGTATTTT. Protein product: CASSQASAGAVDTQYF.

This clone has only one observation. The chain couples TRBV29-1 to TRBJ2-3; tentatively, D is TRBD1 (7 bases). Trimming pared 8 bases from V and 9 bases from J, leaving 24 bases between. Germline CDR1 and CDR2: SQVTM and ANQGSEA. The CDR3 runs to 14 residues. The CDR3 sequence is CSFLLTGVGGTQYF. The CDR3 nucleotides are TGCAGCTTTTTACTCACAGGGGTAGGAGGGACGCAGTATTTT.

This chain joins TRBV2 and TRBJ2-1; D might be TRBD1 or TRBD2, each matching 5 bases. The ends were cut back, 4 bases at V and 3 bases at J, with 10 bases in the middle. Germline CDR1 reads SNHLY; CDR2 reads FYNNEI. This CDR3 comprises 14 residues. CDR3: CASSGGAYYNEQFF. CDR3 nucleotide sequence: TGTGCCAGCAGTGGAGGGGCGTACTACAATGAGCAGTTCTTC.

The CDR3: CASSPQDSQNTEAFF. DNA for the CDR3: TGTGCCAGTAGTCCTCAGGACAGCCAGAACACTGAAGCTTTCTTT. The chain is built from TRBV19 and TRBJ1-1; D is perhaps TRBD1 (6 bases). The germline gives CDR1 LNHDA, CDR2 SQIVND (reference sequence). V lost 5 bases and J 1 base, leaving 14 bases between the germline ends. The CDR3 sequence is 15 residues long.

This chain connects TRBV11-2 to TRBJ2-7; 13 bases align to TRBD2. The CDR3 is 15 amino acids. With V trimmed by 4 bases and J by 5 bases, 5 bases remained unmatched. Germline values: CDR1 SGHAT, CDR2 FQNNGV. The CDR3 loop reads CASSYQGLAGNEQYF. Written as DNA, the CDR3 is TGTGCCAGCAGCTACCAGGGACTAGCGGGAAACGAGCAGTACTTC.

This clone appeared once. The chain has TRBV11-2 and TRBJ2-1; D remains unclear. V lost 1 base, J lost 0 bases, and 10 bases lay in between. There are 16 residues in the CDR3. Germline values: CDR1 SGHAT, CDR2 FQNNGV. The CDR3 bases are TGTGCCAGCAGCTTAGTCCGGCAGCCCTCCTACAATGAGCAGTTCTTC. Amino acids: CASSLVRQPSYNEQFF. The variable domain in full, completed from reference TRBV11-2 and TRBJ2-1, reads EAGVAQSPRYKIIEKRQSVAFWCNPISGHATLYWYQQILGQGPKLLIQFQNNGVVDDSQLPKDRFSAERLKGVDSTLKIQPAKLEDSAVYLCASSLVRQPSYNEQFFGPGTRLTVL.

The chain employs TRBV28 and TRBJ2-7, with D possibly matching TRBD1 (6 bases). The CDR3 has 14 amino acids. V lost 6 bases to trimming and J lost 0 bases, with 12 bases between them. Germline CDR1 MDHEN, CDR2 SYDVKM. CDR3 region: CASSPDRSSYEQYF. The DNA for the CDR3 is TGTGCCAGCAGCCCAGACAGGAGCTCCTACGAGCAGTACTTC.

Notes on this clone: The same CDR3 is also encoded by other DNA sequences in this sample. The V call is TRBV19, the J call TRBJ1-2; D gene uncertain. CDR1 and CDR2 (germline): LNHDA, SQIVND (reference sequence). Trimming removed 1 base from V and 4 bases from J, with 4 bases in between. CDR3 length: 12 residues. CDR3 region: CASSIVGYGYTF. The CDR3 coding sequence is TGTGCCAGTAGTATAGTGGGCTATGGCTACACCTTC. The entire variable domain, with the rest obtained from reference TRBV19 and TRBJ1-2, is as follows: DGGITQSPKYLFRKEGQNVTLSCEQNLNHDAMYWYRQDPGQGLRLIYYSQIVNDFQKGDIAEGYSVSREKKESFPLTVTSAQKNPTAFYLCASSIVGYGYTFGSGTRLTVV.

The chain uses TRBV11-3 and TRBJ1-1; D not certain. V lost 3 bases to trimming and J lost 1 base, with 6 bases between them. The CDR3 totals 13 residues. Germline CDR1 SGHNT, CDR2 YENEEA. The CDR3 DNA follows: TGTGCCAGCAGCTTTTGGGGGAACACTGAAGCTTTCTTT. Residues: CASSFWGNTEAFF.

This chain links TRBV19 with TRBJ2-3; D perhaps matches TRBD2 (5 bases). Germline CDR1 is LNHDA and CDR2 is SQIVND (reference sequence). Deletions cut 6 bases from V and 5 bases from J, with 12 bases between. The CDR3 spans 13 residues. The CDR3 protein is CASRISGRDTQYF. CDR3 nucleotide sequence: TGTGCCAGTAGGATTTCGGGGAGAGATACGCAGTATTTT. The entire variable domain, with the rest obtained from reference TRBV19 and TRBJ2-3, is as follows: DGGITQSPKYLFRKEGQNVTLSCEQNLNHDAMYWYRQDPGQGLRLIYYSQIVNDFQKGDIAEGYSVSREKKESFPLTVTSAQKNPTAFYLCASRISGRDTQYFGPGTRLTVL.

The chain is built from TRBV9 and TRBJ2-3; D not resolved. V was pared by 1 base and J by 5 bases, with 11 bases between. The CDR3 runs to 14 residues. Germline CDR1 SGDLS, CDR2 YYNGEE. The DNA of the CDR3 is TGTGCCAGCAGCGTAAGGGCCCTGGGAGATACGCAGTATTTT. It translates to CASSVRALGDTQYF.

The J gene is TRBJ1-1, the V gene TRBV19; no clear D. Germline assignment: CDR1 LNHDA and CDR2 SQIVND (reference sequence). V was clipped by 6 bases and J by 3 bases, with 8 bases between them. The CDR3 sequence is 12 residues long. The CDR3 here is CASSNGYTEAFF. The CDR3 DNA sequence: TGTGCCAGTAGCAACGGATACACTGAAGCTTTCTTT.

V and J are TRBV5-1 and TRBJ2-6, with D hard to call. Germline V gene sequence: CDR1 SGHRS, CDR2 YFSETQ. This CDR3 contains 16 residues. The V end lost 1 base, the J end lost 0 bases, and 8 bases lay between the germline ends. CDR3 coding DNA: TGCGCCAGCAGCTTGATCGCGGTCTCTGGGGCCAACGTCCTGACTTTC. It translates to CASSLIAVSGANVLTF.